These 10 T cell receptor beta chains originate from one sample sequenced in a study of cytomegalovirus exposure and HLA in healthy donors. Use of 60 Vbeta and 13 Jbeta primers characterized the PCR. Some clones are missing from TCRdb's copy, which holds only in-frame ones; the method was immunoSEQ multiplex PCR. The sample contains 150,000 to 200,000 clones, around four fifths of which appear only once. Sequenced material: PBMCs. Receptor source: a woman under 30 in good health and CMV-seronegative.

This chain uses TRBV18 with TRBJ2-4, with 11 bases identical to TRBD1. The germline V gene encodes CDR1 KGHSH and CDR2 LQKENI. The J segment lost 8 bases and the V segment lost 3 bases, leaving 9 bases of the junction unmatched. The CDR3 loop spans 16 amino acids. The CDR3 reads CASSPNTPGQGDIQYF. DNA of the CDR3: TGTGCCAGCTCACCCAATACACCGGGACAGGGGGACATTCAGTACTTC.

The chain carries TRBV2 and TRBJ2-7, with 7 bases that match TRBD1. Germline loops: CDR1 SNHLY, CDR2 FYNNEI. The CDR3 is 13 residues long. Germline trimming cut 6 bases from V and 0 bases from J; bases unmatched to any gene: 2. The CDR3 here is CASRWDSSYEQYF. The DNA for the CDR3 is TGTGCCAGCAGGTGGGACAGCTCCTACGAGCAGTACTTC. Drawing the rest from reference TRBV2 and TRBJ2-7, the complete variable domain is EPEVTQTPSHQVTQMGQEVILRCVPISNHLYFYWYRQILGQKVEFLVSFYNNEISEKSEIFDDQFSVERPDGSNFTLKIRSTKLEDSAMYFCASRWDSSYEQYFGPGTRLTVT.

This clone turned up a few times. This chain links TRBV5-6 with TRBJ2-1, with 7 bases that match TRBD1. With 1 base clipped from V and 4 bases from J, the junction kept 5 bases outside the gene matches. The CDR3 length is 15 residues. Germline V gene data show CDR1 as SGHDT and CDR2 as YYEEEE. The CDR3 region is CASSLRGRKYNEQFF. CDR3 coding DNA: TGTGCCAGCAGCTTGAGGGGGCGCAAATACAATGAGCAGTTCTTC.

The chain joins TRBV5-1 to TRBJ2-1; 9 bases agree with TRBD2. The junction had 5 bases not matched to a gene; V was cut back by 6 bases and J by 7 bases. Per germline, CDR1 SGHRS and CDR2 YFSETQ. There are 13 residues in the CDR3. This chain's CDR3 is CASTLSGSNEQFF. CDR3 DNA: TGCGCCAGCACCCTTAGCGGGAGTAATGAGCAGTTCTTC.

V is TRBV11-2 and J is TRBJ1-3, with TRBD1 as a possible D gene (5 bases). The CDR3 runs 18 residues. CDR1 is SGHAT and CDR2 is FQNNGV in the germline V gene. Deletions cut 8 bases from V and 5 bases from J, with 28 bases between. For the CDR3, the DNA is TGTGCCAGCTCCGATCGCTTAGGGACTCCTAGTGAACGAAACACCATATATTTT. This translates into CASSDRLGTPSERNTIYF. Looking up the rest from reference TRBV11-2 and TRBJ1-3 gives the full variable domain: EAGVAQSPRYKIIEKRQSVAFWCNPISGHATLYWYQQILGQGPKLLIQFQNNGVVDDSQLPKDRFSAERLKGVDSTLKIQPAKLEDSAVYLCASSDRLGTPSERNTIYFGEGSWLTVV.

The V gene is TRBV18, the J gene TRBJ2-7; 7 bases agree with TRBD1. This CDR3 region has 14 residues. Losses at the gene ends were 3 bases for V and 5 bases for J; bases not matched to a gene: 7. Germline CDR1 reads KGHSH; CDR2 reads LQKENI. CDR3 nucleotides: TGTGCCAGCTCACCGCTCCGGGACAGCGACGAGCAGTACTTC. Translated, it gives CASSPLRDSDEQYF.

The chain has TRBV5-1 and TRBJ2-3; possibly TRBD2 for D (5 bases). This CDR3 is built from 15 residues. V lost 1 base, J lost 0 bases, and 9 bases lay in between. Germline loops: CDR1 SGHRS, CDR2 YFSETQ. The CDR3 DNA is TGCGCCAGCAGCTTGCCGGGAACGAGCACAGATACGCAGTATTTT. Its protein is CASSLPGTSTDTQYF.

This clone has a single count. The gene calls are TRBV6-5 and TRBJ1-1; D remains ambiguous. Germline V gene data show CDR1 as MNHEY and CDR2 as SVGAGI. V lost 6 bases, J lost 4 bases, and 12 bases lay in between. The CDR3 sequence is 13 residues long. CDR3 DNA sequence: TGTGCCAGCAGCCCGAACTTTTTCACTGAAGCTTTCTTT. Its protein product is CASSPNFFTEAFF.

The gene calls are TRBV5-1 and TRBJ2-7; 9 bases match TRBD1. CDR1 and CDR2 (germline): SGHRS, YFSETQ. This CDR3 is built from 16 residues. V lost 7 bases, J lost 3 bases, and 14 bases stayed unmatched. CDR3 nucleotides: TGCGCCAGCGGAACAACAGGGGGCGTACAAGGCTACGAGCAGTACTTC. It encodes CASGTTGGVQGYEQYF.

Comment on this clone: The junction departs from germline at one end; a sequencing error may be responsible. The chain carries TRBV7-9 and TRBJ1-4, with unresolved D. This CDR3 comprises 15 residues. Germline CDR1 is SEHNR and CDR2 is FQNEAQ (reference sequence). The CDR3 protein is CSSSAPGVINEKLFF. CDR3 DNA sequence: TGTTCCAGCAGCGCGCCCGGGGTGATTAATGAAAAACTGTTTTTT.